This T cell receptor (beta chain) is drawn from a study of blood T cells in healthy people across ages. Study-level findings and limits: Roughly linear age-related decline in beta diversity appeared, significant by age 40. Naive and antigen-experienced cells could not be conclusively compared, given unsorted PBMCs.

Then a second PCR, running about 6 to 12 cycles, was carried out with a sample-barcoded 5' primer and a J-beta primer mix. MiXCR, applied by TCRdb to the 5' RACE reads, yields one record per CDR3 protein. Among 1,500,000 or so distinct CDR3 sequences listed, approximately 60% were seen once. This clonotype came up a few times. What it binds is not known. The germline V gene encodes CDR1 DFQATT and CDR2 SNEGSKA (reference sequence). The CDR3 has 15 amino acids. V trimming: 3 bases; J trimming: 2 bases; junction bases outside the gene matches: 3. The source is a man between 18 and 29 years old in good health. Sequencing was done on a sample of blood. The chain recombines TRBV20-1 with TRBJ2-1, with 11 bases matching TRBD2. The CDR3 nucleotides read TGCAGTGCTAGGTTAGCGGGAGGGCCCTACAATGAGCAGTTCTTC. Residues: CSARLAGGPYNEQFF.